The rows below give T cell receptor beta chains drawn from one sample of a study of cytomegalovirus exposure and HLA in healthy donors. Sequencing was performed with immunoSEQ multiplex PCR; in TCRdb, only in-frame clones are kept and a portion is missing. The table lists 100,000 to 150,000 clones. Sequenced: PBMCs. These receptor sequences come from a woman between 35 and 50 years old in good health and CMV-seronegative. CDR3s include the opening cysteine and the closing phenylalanine or tryptophan. A D gene is named only where the DNA matches it firmly.

D gene: -
J gene: TRBJ1-6
V gene: TRBV9
CDR3 protein: CASSTQAGVLAPLHF
CDR3 DNA: TGTGCCAGCAGCACCCAGGCAGGGGTATTAGCACCCCTCCACTTT

D gene: -
J gene: TRBJ2-1
V gene: TRBV28
CDR3 protein: CASSLWGREEQFF
CDR3 DNA: TGTGCCAGCAGTTTATGGGGGCGTGAGGAGCAGTTCTTC

D gene: -
J gene: TRBJ1-1
V gene: TRBV19
CDR3 protein: CASSIERGLTEAFF
CDR3 DNA: TGTGCCAGTAGTATCGAAAGGGGACTTACTGAAGCTTTCTTT

D gene: -
J gene: TRBJ1-1
V gene: TRBV6-1
CDR3 protein: CATIFGWGDNAEAFF
CDR3 DNA: TGTGCCACCATATTCGGTTGGGGGGATAATGCTGAAGCTTTCTTT

D gene: -
J gene: TRBJ1-1
V gene: TRBV5-1
CDR3 protein: CASSSDTLGRTEAFF
CDR3 DNA: TGCGCCAGCAGCTCGGACACCCTAGGTCGCACTGAAGCTTTCTTT

D gene: -
J gene: TRBJ2-3
V gene: TRBV18
CDR3 protein: CASSPLGRRTDTQYF
CDR3 DNA: TGTGCCAGCTCACCACTCGGAAGGAGAACAGATACGCAGTATTTT

D gene: TRBD1
J gene: TRBJ1-1
V gene: TRBV11-3
CDR3 protein: CASSPGQGGTEAFF
CDR3 DNA: TGTGCCAGCAGCCCGGGACAGGGCGGCACTGAAGCTTTCTTT

D gene: -
J gene: TRBJ1-1
V gene: TRBV10-2
CDR3 protein: CASSDSPPAFF
CDR3 DNA: TGCGCCAGCAGTGATAGCCCCCCGGCTTTCTTT

D gene: -
J gene: TRBJ1-1
V gene: TRBV7-6
CDR3 protein: CASSPSGPRTEAFF
CDR3 DNA: TGTGCCAGCAGCCCATCGGGTCCACGCACTGAAGCTTTCTTT

D gene: -
J gene: TRBJ1-2
V gene: TRBV7-9
CDR3 protein: CASSLATGYYGYTF
CDR3 DNA: TGTGCCAGCAGCTTAGCAACAGGGTACTATGGCTACACCTTC

D gene: -
J gene: TRBJ2-3
V gene: TRBV7-9
CDR3 protein: CASSLKMRGPTDTQYF
CDR3 DNA: TGTGCCAGCAGCTTAAAGATGCGGGGGCCCACAGATACGCAGTATTTT

D gene: -
J gene: TRBJ2-2
V gene: TRBV9
CDR3 protein: CASSVGPGLRGLAGELFF
CDR3 DNA: TGTGCCAGCAGCGTAGGTCCGGGCTTACGGGGTTTGGCCGGGGAGCTGTTTTTT

D gene: TRBD1
J gene: TRBJ2-5
V gene: TRBV5-1
CDR3 protein: CASSVQGARETQYF
CDR3 DNA: TGCGCCAGCAGCGTACAGGGGGCCCGGGAGACCCAGTACTTC

D gene: TRBD1
J gene: TRBJ1-1
V gene: TRBV6-5
CDR3 protein: CASSRDRANTEAFF
CDR3 DNA: TGTGCCAGCAGTAGGGACAGGGCGAACACTGAAGCTTTCTTT

D gene: -
J gene: TRBJ1-2
V gene: TRBV7-2
CDR3 protein: CASSEGANYGYTF
CDR3 DNA: TGTGCCAGCAGCGAAGGGGCTAACTATGGCTACACCTTC

D gene: TRBD1
J gene: TRBJ1-2
V gene: TRBV28
CDR3 protein: CASVGGQGYGYTF
CDR3 DNA: TGTGCCAGCGTAGGGGGACAGGGCTATGGCTACACCTTC

D gene: TRBD1
J gene: TRBJ1-3
V gene: TRBV15
CDR3 protein: CATSQGVVSGNTIYF
CDR3 DNA: TGTGCCACCTCCCAGGGGGTGGTCTCTGGAAACACCATATATTTT